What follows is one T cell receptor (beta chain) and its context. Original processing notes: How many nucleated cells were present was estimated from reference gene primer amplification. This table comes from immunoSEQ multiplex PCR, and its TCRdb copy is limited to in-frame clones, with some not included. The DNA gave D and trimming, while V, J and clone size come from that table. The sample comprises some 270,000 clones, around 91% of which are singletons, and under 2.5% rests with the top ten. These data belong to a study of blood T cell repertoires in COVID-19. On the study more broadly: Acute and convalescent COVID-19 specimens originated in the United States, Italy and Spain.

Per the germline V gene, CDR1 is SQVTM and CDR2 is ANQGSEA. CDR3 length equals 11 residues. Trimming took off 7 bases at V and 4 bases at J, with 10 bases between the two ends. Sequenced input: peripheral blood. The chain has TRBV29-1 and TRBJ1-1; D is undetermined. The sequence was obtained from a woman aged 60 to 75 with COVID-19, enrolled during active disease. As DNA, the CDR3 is TGCAGCGCCCACGCCGGCACTGAAGCTTTCTTT. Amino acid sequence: CSAHAGTEAFF.